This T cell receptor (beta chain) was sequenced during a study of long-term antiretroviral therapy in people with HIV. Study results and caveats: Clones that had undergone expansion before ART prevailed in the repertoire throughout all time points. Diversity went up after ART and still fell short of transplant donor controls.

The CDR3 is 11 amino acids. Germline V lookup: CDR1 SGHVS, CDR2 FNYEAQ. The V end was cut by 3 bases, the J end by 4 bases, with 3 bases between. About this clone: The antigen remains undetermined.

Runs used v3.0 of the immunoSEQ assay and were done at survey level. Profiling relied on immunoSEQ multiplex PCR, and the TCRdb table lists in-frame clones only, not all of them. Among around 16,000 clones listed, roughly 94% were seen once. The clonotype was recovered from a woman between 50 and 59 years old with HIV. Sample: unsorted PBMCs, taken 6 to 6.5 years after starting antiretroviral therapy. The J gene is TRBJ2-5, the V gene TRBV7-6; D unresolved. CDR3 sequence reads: CASSFRETQYF. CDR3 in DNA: TGTGCCAGCAGCTTTCGAGAGACCCAGTACTTC.